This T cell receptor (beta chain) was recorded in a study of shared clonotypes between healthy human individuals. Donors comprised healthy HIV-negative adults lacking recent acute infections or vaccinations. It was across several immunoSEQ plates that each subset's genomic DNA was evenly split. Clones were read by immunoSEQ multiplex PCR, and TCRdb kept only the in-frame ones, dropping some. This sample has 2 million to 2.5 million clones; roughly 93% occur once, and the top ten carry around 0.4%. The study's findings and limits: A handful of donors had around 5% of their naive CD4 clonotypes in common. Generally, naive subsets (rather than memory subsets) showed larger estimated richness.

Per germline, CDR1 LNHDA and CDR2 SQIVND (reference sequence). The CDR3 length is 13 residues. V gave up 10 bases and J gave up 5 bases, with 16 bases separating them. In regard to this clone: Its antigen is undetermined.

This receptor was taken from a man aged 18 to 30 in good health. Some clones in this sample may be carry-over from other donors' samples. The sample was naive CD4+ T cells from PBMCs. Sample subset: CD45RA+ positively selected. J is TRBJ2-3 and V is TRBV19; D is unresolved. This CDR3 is CATAVSWGDTQYF. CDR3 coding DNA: TGTGCCACTGCAGTCTCGTGGGGAGATACGCAGTATTTT.